The 14 T cell receptor beta chains reported below all come from one sample, sequenced in a study of OX40 agonist ivuxolimab in advanced cancers. TCRdb's table, derived via immunoSEQ multiplex PCR, lists solely in-frame clones and lacks some. Counted here are about 20,000 clones, over 65% occurring once; the ten biggest clones make up 20% to 25%. The sequencing here drew on CD4+ or CD8+ T cells sorted from blood, taken in a trial of the OX40 agonist ivuxolimab. All receptors come from an adult with an advanced solid tumor such as melanoma, head and neck, liver or kidney cancer.

Only one count was recorded for this clone. The V gene is TRBV5-1, the J gene TRBJ1-4, with 7 bases identical to TRBD1. The CDR3 loop spans 16 amino acids. Trimming cost V 0 bases and J 6 bases; bases outside gene matches: 8. Germline V gene lookup returns CDR1 SGHRS and CDR2 YFSETQ. The CDR3 region has the DNA TGCGCCAGCAGCTTGGCCAGAGGGACAGATGATGAAAAACTGTTTTTT. It specifies CASSLARGTDDEKLFF.

The V call is TRBV9, the J call TRBJ2-7; TRBD1 is a possible D gene (6 bases). Germline assignment: CDR1 SGDLS and CDR2 YYNGEE. Trimming removed 0 bases from V and 5 bases from J, with 15 bases in between. The CDR3 loop spans 15 amino acids. The CDR3 protein is CASSVGGGAAHEQYF. CDR3 nucleotide sequence: TGTGCCAGCAGCGTAGGTGGGGGCGCGGCCCACGAGCAGTACTTC.

The J gene is TRBJ2-5, the V gene TRBV5-1; D ambiguous. There are 14 residues in the CDR3. Trimming took 0 bases from V and 3 from J, leaving 9 bases between them. Germline-derived CDR1 and CDR2 are SGHRS and YFSETQ. The CDR3 protein is CASSLGREKETQYF. Here the CDR3 DNA reads TGCGCCAGCAGCTTGGGCCGAGAGAAAGAGACCCAGTACTTC.

The chain employs TRBV25-1 and TRBJ2-7; 13 bases match TRBD2. The CDR3 runs 15 residues. The trim removed 4 bases at V and 3 bases at J, leaving 3 bases unmatched. Germline V gene lookup returns CDR1 MGHDK and CDR2 SYGVNS. The CDR3 here is CASSATSGGYYEQYF. In DNA form, the CDR3 reads TGTGCCAGCAGTGCGACTAGCGGGGGGTACTACGAGCAGTACTTC.

Ten or more counts support this clone. The gene calls are TRBV7-9 and TRBJ2-6; tentatively, D is TRBD1 (5 bases). Per germline, CDR1 SEHNR and CDR2 FQNEAQ (reference sequence). This CDR3 has 19 amino acids. The V end was cut by 1 base, the J end by 1 base, with 17 bases between. This chain's CDR3 is CASSLDQGERGSGANVLTF. CDR3 DNA: TGTGCCAGCAGCTTAGATCAGGGTGAGAGAGGTTCTGGGGCCAACGTCCTGACTTTC.

This chain uses TRBV2 with TRBJ1-2, with 9 positions matching TRBD1. Trimming at V came to 4 bases and at J to 8 bases, leaving 11 bases not matched to a gene. The germline V gene encodes CDR1 SNHLY and CDR2 FYNNEI. This CDR3 is built from 15 residues. Written as DNA, the CDR3 is TGTGCCAGCAGTGGCCCCCCGACAGGGGGTGAAGGCTACACCTTC. Its protein product is CASSGPPTGGEGYTF.

This clone was detected once. V usage is TRBV5-6 and J usage is TRBJ1-1; D is undetermined. The V end lost 4 bases, the J end lost 0 bases, and 16 bases lay between the germline ends. The CDR3 is 16 residues long. The germline gives CDR1 SGHDT, CDR2 YYEEEE. The DNA for the CDR3 is TGTGCCAGCAGCGGGTCGGCAGGCCCTATGAACACTGAAGCTTTCTTT. Its translation: CASSGSAGPMNTEAFF. Complete variable domain (other parts from reference TRBV5-6 and TRBJ1-1): DAGVTQSPTHLIKTRGQQVTLRCSPKSGHDTVSWYQQALGQGPQFIFQYYEEEERQRGNFPDRFSGHQFPNYSSELNVNALLLGDSALYLCASSGSAGPMNTEAFFGQGTRLTVV.

The chain is built from TRBV7-8 and TRBJ2-7, with D hard to call. The CDR3 runs 15 residues. CDR1 and CDR2 from the germline V gene are SGHVS and FQNEAQ. Trimming removed 1 base from V and 0 bases from J, with 10 bases in between. CDR3 DNA sequence: TGTGCCAGCAGCTTAGACCGGGCGGCCTCCTACGAGCAGTACTTC. Its protein is CASSLDRAASYEQYF.

The chain couples TRBV2 to TRBJ2-1; perhaps TRBD1 as D (5 bases). The CDR3 consists of 12 residues. Per germline, CDR1 SNHLY and CDR2 FYNNEI. Between the trimmed V and J ends, which lost 8 bases and 7 bases, there was a span of 12 bases. In DNA, the CDR3 is TGTGCCAGCCAGGGTCCCTTGAATGAGCAGTTCTTC. Its protein product is CASQGPLNEQFF.

V usage is TRBV7-9 and J usage is TRBJ2-7; D unclear. This CDR3 is built from 15 residues. The V end was cut by 5 bases, the J end by 2 bases, with 16 bases between. Germline CDR1 is SEHNR and CDR2 is FQNEAQ (reference sequence). CDR3 DNA: TGTGCCAGCAGCGCAGCCGGGCCCATAACCTACGAGCAGTACTTC. Translating it yields CASSAAGPITYEQYF.

CDR3 sequence reads: CASSLDRAASYEQYF. The CDR3 coding sequence is TGTGCCAGCAGCTTAGACCGGGCGGCCTCCTACGAGCAGTACTTC. The chain joins TRBV7-3 to TRBJ2-7; D uncertain. The germline V and J ends were trimmed by 2 bases and 0 bases, with 11 bases remaining between them. CDR1 and CDR2 (germline): SGHTA, FQGTGA. The CDR3 length is 15 residues.

The CDR3 protein is CASSPGTGAYEQYF. CDR3 bases: TGCGCCAGCAGCCCCGGGACAGGGGCGTACGAGCAGTACTTC. The chain employs TRBV5-1 and TRBJ2-7, with 10 bases aligning to TRBD1. The length of the CDR3 is 14 residues. Germline assignment: CDR1 SGHRS and CDR2 YFSETQ. Losses at the gene ends were 4 bases for V and 4 bases for J; bases not matched to a gene: 5.

CDR3 region: CASSFDVTDTQYF. The CDR3, as DNA: TGTGCCAGCAGCTTCGACGTCACAGATACGCAGTATTTT. The chain has TRBV7-6 and TRBJ2-3; D is undetermined. The CDR3 is made up of 13 amino acids. Germline V CDR1 and CDR2: SGHVS, FNYEAQ. Trimming cost V 3 bases and J 2 bases, with 6 bases left between them.

The rearrangement joins TRBV19 to TRBJ2-3; tentatively, D is TRBD1 or TRBD2 (5 bases each). With 10 bases removed from V and 2 bases from J, the gap between germline ends came to 16 bases. Germline V gene lookup returns CDR1 LNHDA and CDR2 SQIVND (reference sequence). CDR3 size: 14 residues. The DNA for the CDR3 is TGTGCCACCCTCCCGGGGCCATACACAGATACGCAGTATTTT. Its translation: CATLPGPYTDTQYF.